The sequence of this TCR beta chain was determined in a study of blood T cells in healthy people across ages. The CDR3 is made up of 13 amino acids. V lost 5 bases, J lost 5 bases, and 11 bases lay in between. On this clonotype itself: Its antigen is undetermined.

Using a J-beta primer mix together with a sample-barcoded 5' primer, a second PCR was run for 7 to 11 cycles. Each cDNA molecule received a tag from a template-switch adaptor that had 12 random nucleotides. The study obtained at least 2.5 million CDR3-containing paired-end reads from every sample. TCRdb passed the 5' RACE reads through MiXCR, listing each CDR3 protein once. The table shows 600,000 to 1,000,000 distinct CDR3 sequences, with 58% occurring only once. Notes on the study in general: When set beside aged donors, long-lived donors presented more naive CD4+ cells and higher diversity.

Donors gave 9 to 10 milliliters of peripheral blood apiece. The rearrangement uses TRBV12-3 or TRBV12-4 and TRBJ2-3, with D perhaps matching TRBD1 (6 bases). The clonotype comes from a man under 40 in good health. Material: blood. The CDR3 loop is CASSREGVDTQYF. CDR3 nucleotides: TGTGCCAGCAGTAGAGAGGGGGTAGATACGCAGTATTTT.